One and the same sample provided the 30 T cell receptor beta chains below, sequenced in a study of T-cell reconstitution after alpha-beta-depleted transplantation in children. Molecular barcoding with unique molecular identifiers was used for the TCRbeta library. Each CDR3 protein is one row after TCRdb ran MiXCR on the PCR reads. The sample includes about 500,000 distinct CDR3 sequences, approximately 29% of them seen just once. Sequenced material: PBMCs from the stem cell graft donor, taken from the stem cell graft. The receptors here all came from a human donor who donated a stem cell graft to a child with aplastic anemia.

The chain recombines TRBV29-1 with TRBJ2-4; TRBD1 agrees at 7 bases. This CDR3 has 16 residues. Germline V gene sequence: CDR1 SQVTM, CDR2 ANQGSEA. Trimming cost V 3 bases and J 1 base; bases outside gene matches: 9. CDR3 bases: TGCAGCGTTGATGCCCGGCAGGGGGTTGCCAAAAACATTCAGTACTTC. Its translation: CSVDARQGVAKNIQYF.

The chain couples TRBV14 to TRBJ2-7, with D perhaps matching TRBD2 (6 bases). The germline V gene has CDR1 SGHDN and CDR2 FVKESK. CDR3 size: 13 residues. V lost 6 bases and J 2 bases, leaving 11 bases between the germline ends. The CDR3 is CASSGGNPYEQYF. CDR3 bases: TGTGCCAGCAGTGGGGGGAATCCCTACGAGCAGTACTTC.

The table lists this clonotype with a few counts. V gene TRBV12-3 or TRBV12-4 combines with J gene TRBJ2-2, with TRBD1 as a possible D gene (5 bases). V lost 8 bases and J lost 5, with 15 bases in between. The CDR3 covers 14 residues. The DNA of the CDR3 is TGTGCCAGCGCAGGGTTAGCTGATACCGGGGAGCTGTTTTTT. This gives the protein CASAGLADTGELFF.

This chain joins TRBV20-1 and TRBJ2-4; D gene ambiguous. Trimming cost V 6 bases and J 0 bases, with 12 bases left between them. The germline V gene has CDR1 DFQATT and CDR2 SNEGSKA (reference sequence). This CDR3 contains 14 residues. For the CDR3, the DNA is TGCAGTGCCCGTGAGTCGGGAGCCAAAAACATTCAGTACTTC. It translates to CSARESGAKNIQYF.

This clonotype was detected only a few times. This chain connects TRBV10-3 to TRBJ1-5, with TRBD1 matching 8 bases. The CDR3 is 14 residues long. Germline V gene sequence: CDR1 ENHRY, CDR2 SYGVKD. V lost 6 bases, J lost 4 bases, and 5 bases stayed unmatched. In DNA, the CDR3 is TGTGCCATCAGGACAGGGGAGTCAAATCAGCCCCAGCATTTT. Its protein product is CAIRTGESNQPQHF.

A few counts support this clonotype. The V call is TRBV6-1, the J call TRBJ2-7, with D perhaps TRBD1 or TRBD2 (5 bases each). This CDR3 has 15 amino acids. CDR1 and CDR2 from the germline V gene are MNHNS and SASEGT. V lost 4 bases and J lost 7, with 20 bases in between. For the CDR3, the DNA is TGTGCCAGCAGTGCACTTACCGGGGCCACCAGGGAGCAGTACGTC. This encodes CASSALTGATREQYV.

This clonotype was seen more than once but under ten times. The V gene is TRBV20-1, the J gene TRBJ2-7; D may correspond to TRBD1 or TRBD2 (5 bases each). Germline-derived CDR1 and CDR2 are DFQATT and SNEGSKA (reference sequence). V was clipped by 3 bases and J by 4 bases, with 13 bases between them. The CDR3 has 13 amino acids. The CDR3 spells CSARDIGGYEQYV. The CDR3 DNA is TGCAGTGCTAGGGATATTGGGGGATACGAGCAGTACGTC.

The J gene is TRBJ1-2, the V gene TRBV5-6, with TRBD1 matching 8 bases. Germline loops: CDR1 SGHDT, CDR2 YYEEEE. CDR3 size: 16 residues. The trim removed 1 base at V and 6 bases at J, leaving 11 bases unmatched. The DNA for the CDR3 is TGTGCCAGCAGCTTGAGGTTTGACAGGGGTGTGGATGGCTACACCTTC. This sequence encodes CASSLRFDRGVDGYTF.

The rearrangement joins TRBV5-1 to TRBJ2-7; D is unclear. The CDR3 is 15 amino acids. CDR1 SGHRS and CDR2 YFSETQ come from the germline V gene. Trimming took 0 bases from V and 1 from J, leaving 11 bases between them. CDR3 amino acids: CASSLASEPSYEQYF. The CDR3 DNA reads as TGCGCCAGCAGCTTGGCTTCAGAACCGTCCTACGAGCAGTACTTC.

This sequence joins TRBV6-5 and TRBJ2-1; 8 bases align to TRBD1. V trimming: 7 bases; J trimming: 0 bases; junction bases outside the gene matches: 5. CDR3 length equals 15 residues. Germline V gene sequence: CDR1 MNHEY, CDR2 SVGAGI. The CDR3 spells CASKKTGDSYNEQFF. CDR3 nucleotides: TGTGCCAGCAAAAAGACAGGGGACTCCTACAATGAGCAGTTCTTC.

This chain connects TRBV10-3 to TRBJ2-7, with D tentatively TRBD1 (5 bases). Germline CDR1 reads ENHRY; CDR2 reads SYGVKD. CDR3 size: 12 residues. Trimming pared 11 bases from V and 0 bases from J, leaving 11 bases between. The DNA for the CDR3 is TGTGCCGCGCAGGGTAGCTCCTACGAGCAGTACTTC. Residues: CAAQGSSYEQYF.

The chain recombines TRBV5-1 with TRBJ2-1, with TRBD2 matching over 11 bases. Germline CDR1 reads SGHRS; CDR2 reads YFSETQ. The CDR3 runs 14 residues. Unmatched junction bases numbered 5, after V lost 4 bases and J lost 8 bases. The CDR3 sequence is CASSLGTSGDEQFF. The CDR3 nucleotides are TGCGCCAGCAGCCTCGGGACTAGCGGCGATGAGCAGTTCTTC. Drawing the rest from reference TRBV5-1 and TRBJ2-1, the complete variable domain is KAGVTQTPRYLIKTRGQQVTLSCSPISGHRSVSWYQQTPGQGLQFLFEYFSETQRNKGNFPGRFSGRQFSNSRSEMNVSTLELGDSALYLCASSLGTSGDEQFFGPGTRLTVL.

This clonotype was picked up a small number of times. The V gene is TRBV30, the J gene TRBJ1-1, with D maybe TRBD1 (6 bases). This CDR3 has 11 residues. V shed 7 bases and J shed 7 bases, with 13 bases lying between them. Looked up from germline, CDR1 is GTSNPN and CDR2 is SVGIG (reference sequence). CDR3 sequence reads: CASWTVGEAFF. The CDR3 DNA is TGTGCCTCGTGGACAGTAGGTGAAGCTTTCTTT.

This clonotype was found many times. The rearrangement uses TRBV6-1 and TRBJ2-2; D uncertain. Trimming took 5 bases from V and 0 from J, leaving 7 bases between them. CDR1 and CDR2 from the germline V gene are MNHNS and SASEGT. The CDR3 sequence is 14 residues long. CDR3 amino acids: CASSITANTGELFF. The DNA for the CDR3 is TGTGCCAGCAGTATTACAGCGAACACCGGGGAGCTGTTTTTT.

This chain joins TRBV7-2 and TRBJ2-7; 7 bases agree with TRBD1. The CDR3 totals 14 residues. The germline gives CDR1 SGHTA, CDR2 FQGNSA. After removal of 2 bases from V and 2 bases from J, the junction contained 3 bases not matched to a gene. The CDR3 sequence: CASSLTQGPYEQYF. CDR3 nucleotide sequence: TGTGCCAGCAGCTTAACACAGGGGCCCTACGAGCAGTACTTC.

This rearrangement joins TRBV11-2 to TRBJ2-5, with TRBD2 identical over 7 bases. This CDR3 region has 19 residues. Unmatched junction bases numbered 21, after V lost 4 bases and J lost 4 bases. Germline V CDR1 and CDR2: SGHAT, FQNNGV. DNA for the CDR3: TGTGCCAGCAGCTCCCTTGGGCATGGGGGAGGGGCCCGGGGAGAGACCCAGTACTTC. Translated: CASSSLGHGGGARGETQYF.

The chain joins TRBV7-2 to TRBJ2-5; unclear D gene. Germline CDR1 is SGHTA and CDR2 is FQGNSA. The CDR3 consists of 14 residues. V lost 6 bases to trimming and J lost 2 bases, with 13 bases between them. CDR3 sequence: CASRKSGSQETQYF. CDR3 DNA: TGTGCCAGCAGAAAATCCGGGTCTCAAGAGACCCAGTACTTC.

This clonotype has a single count. V gene TRBV5-1 combines with J gene TRBJ2-1, with 7 nucleotides matching TRBD2. The CDR3 loop spans 14 amino acids. V gave up 5 bases and J gave up 5 bases; unmatched junction bases: 7. Germline CDR1 reads SGHRS; CDR2 reads YFSETQ. CDR3 in amino acids: CASRSTSTHNEQFF. The CDR3 nucleotides are TGCGCCAGCAGATCGACTAGCACCCACAATGAGCAGTTCTTC.

The chain carries TRBV18 and TRBJ1-2, with D possibly TRBD1 on 5 matching bases. This CDR3 region has 13 residues. The V end lost 2 bases, the J end lost 6 bases, and 10 bases lay between the germline ends. Looked up from germline, CDR1 is KGHSH and CDR2 is LQKENI. CDR3 nucleotides: TGTGCCAGCTCACCAGTCGCAGGGCATGGCTACACCTTC. Protein product: CASSPVAGHGYTF.

The rearrangement links TRBV18 to TRBJ1-1; weak D call: TRBD1 (5 bases). Germline values: CDR1 KGHSH, CDR2 LQKENI. CDR3 length: 14 amino acids. The V gene lost 4 bases and the J gene lost 5 bases, with 14 bases spanning the gap. This CDR3 is CASSHGLGGTEAFF. The CDR3 coding sequence is TGTGCCAGCTCACACGGACTGGGGGGAACTGAAGCTTTCTTT.

Only a few counts were recorded for this clonotype. The rearrangement joins TRBV2 to TRBJ2-4; the D gene is possibly TRBD2 (6 bases). CDR3 length equals 15 residues. Germline V gene lookup returns CDR1 SNHLY and CDR2 FYNNEI. The ends were cut back, 4 bases at V and 3 bases at J, with 13 bases in the middle. CDR3 residues: CASSGPREDKNIQYF. Written as DNA, the CDR3 is TGTGCCAGCAGTGGGCCGCGGGAAGACAAAAACATTCAGTACTTC. The variable domain in full, with the rest retrieved from reference TRBV2 and TRBJ2-4, is EPEVTQTPSHQVTQMGQEVILRCVPISNHLYFYWYRQILGQKVEFLVSFYNNEISEKSEIFDDQFSVERPDGSNFTLKIRSTKLEDSAMYFCASSGPREDKNIQYFGAGTRLSVL.

The rearrangement uses TRBV10-3 and TRBJ1-1, with D tentatively TRBD1 (6 bases). There are 14 residues in the CDR3. V lost 4 bases, J lost 4 bases, and 13 bases lay in between. Germline CDR1 ENHRY, CDR2 SYGVKD. In DNA form, the CDR3 reads TGTGCCATCAGTGTCGGGGGGGCGAGCACTGAAGCTTTCTTT. It specifies CAISVGGASTEAFF.

The V gene is TRBV20-1, the J gene TRBJ2-7; 12 nucleotides align to TRBD2. V gave up 5 bases and J gave up 6 bases; unmatched junction bases: 11. CDR1 is DFQATT, CDR2 SNEGSKA, per germline (reference sequence). This CDR3 has 15 amino acids. The DNA of the CDR3 is TGCAGTGCTCATAACCCTAGCGGGAGGGCTGGCGAGCAGTACTTC. This codes for CSAHNPSGRAGEQYF.

To note about this clonotype: This may stem from a read error, because a much larger clone lies one nucleotide away. The CDR3: CCARDRGWGATGNTIYF. The CDR3 DNA follows: TGCTGTGCTAGGGACCGGGGGTGGGGAGCAACTGGAAACACCATATATTTT. This chain uses TRBV20-1 with TRBJ1-3, with a possible D match to TRBD1 (5 bases). Germline CDR1 is DFQATT and CDR2 is SNEGSKA (reference sequence). This CDR3 has 17 residues.

The J gene is TRBJ2-2, the V gene TRBV11-2; 15 nucleotides match TRBD2. CDR3 length: 20 residues. Germline loops: CDR1 SGHAT, CDR2 FQNNGV. J gave up 3 bases and V 4 bases, and 12 bases lay outside the gene matches. CDR3 nucleotide sequence: TGTGCCAGCAGCTCCCCAATGGGACTAGCGGGAGGCGCGGACACCGGGGAGCTGTTTTTT. Translating it yields CASSSPMGLAGGADTGELFF.

This clonotype was picked up a small number of times. The CDR3 loop is CASSYLNEKLFF. The DNA of the CDR3 is TGTGCCAGCAGTTATCTAAATGAAAAACTGTTTTTT. The rearrangement uses TRBV6-5 and TRBJ1-4; D gene ambiguous. Between the trimmed V and J ends, which lost 3 bases and 5 bases, there was a span of 4 bases. The CDR3 runs to 12 residues. Germline CDR1 MNHEY, CDR2 SVGAGI.

This chain joins TRBV6-2 or TRBV6-3 and TRBJ2-3; D is perhaps TRBD2 (6 bases). CDR1 and CDR2 (germline): MNHEY, SVGEGT. The CDR3 has 17 residues. The V and J ends lost 6 bases and 2 bases respectively, with 21 bases between them. The CDR3 loop reads CASREQMKGLPTDTQYF. CDR3 DNA sequence: TGTGCCAGCAGAGAACAGATGAAGGGACTTCCCACAGATACGCAGTATTTT.

The chain links TRBV6-1 to TRBJ1-5; 7 bases match TRBD1. Trimming cost V 7 bases and J 6 bases; bases outside gene matches: 12. The germline V gene has CDR1 MNHNS and CDR2 SASEGT. The CDR3 contains 15 residues. The CDR3 loop is CASTRQGAAGQPQHF. CDR3 nucleotides: TGTGCCAGCACCAGACAGGGTGCAGCAGGTCAGCCCCAGCATTTT.

This clonotype was seen a handful of times. The chain links TRBV12-3 or TRBV12-4 to TRBJ1-5; D unclear. CDR3 length equals 15 residues. Trimming took off 6 bases at V and 4 bases at J, with 16 bases between the two ends. The CDR3 spells CASSPRRAGNQPQHF. In nucleotides, the CDR3 is TGTGCCAGCAGCCCCCGACGGGCAGGTAATCAGCCCCAGCATTTT.

The chain uses TRBV6-2 or TRBV6-3 and TRBJ1-5; no firm D call. Germline lookup yields CDR1 MNHEY and CDR2 SVGEGT. CDR3 length equals 9 residues. Trimming stripped 8 bases from V and 9 bases from J, with 5 bases between. CDR3 sequence: CASGLPQHF. The CDR3 nucleotides are TGTGCCAGCGGGTTGCCCCAGCATTTT.